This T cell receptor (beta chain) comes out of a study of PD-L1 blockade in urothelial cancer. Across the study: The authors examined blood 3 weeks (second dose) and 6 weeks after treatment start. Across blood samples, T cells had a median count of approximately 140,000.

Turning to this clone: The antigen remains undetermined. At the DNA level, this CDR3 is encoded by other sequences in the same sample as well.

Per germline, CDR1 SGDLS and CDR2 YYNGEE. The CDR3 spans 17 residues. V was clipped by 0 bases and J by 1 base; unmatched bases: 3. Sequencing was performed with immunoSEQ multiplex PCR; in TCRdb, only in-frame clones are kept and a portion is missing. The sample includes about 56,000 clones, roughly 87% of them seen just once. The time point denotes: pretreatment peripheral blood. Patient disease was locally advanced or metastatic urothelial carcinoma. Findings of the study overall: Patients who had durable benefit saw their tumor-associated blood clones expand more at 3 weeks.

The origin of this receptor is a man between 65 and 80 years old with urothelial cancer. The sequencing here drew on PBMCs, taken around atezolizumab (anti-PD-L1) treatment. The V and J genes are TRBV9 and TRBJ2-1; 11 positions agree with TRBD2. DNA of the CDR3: TGTGCCAGCAGCGTAGGGACTAGCGGGCCTTCCTACAATGAGCAGTTCTTC. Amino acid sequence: CASSVGTSGPSYNEQFF.